Listed below are T cell receptor beta chains from one sample, sequenced in a study of Graves' ophthalmopathy and Graves' hyperthyroidism. TCRdb reprocessed the multiplex PCR reads with MiXCR, giving one entry per CDR3 protein. The sample has about 370,000 distinct CDR3 sequences; about a sixth are singletons. The material sequenced was peripheral blood. Receptors originate from an adult woman with stable Graves' hyperthyroidism. Both conserved end residues are part of each CDR3. D genes are given only for firm matches. The size field is filled for only some rows; it gives once, few, many or a size class.

d_gene	abundance	v_gene	j_gene	CDR3nt	CDR3aa
.	many	TRBV6-1	TRBJ2-4	TGTGCCAGCAGTGACAGGTTTGCCAAAAACATTAAGTACTTC	CASSDRFAKNIKYF
.	many	TRBV28	TRBJ2-7	TGTGCCAGCACACCGGGGGCTACCTACGAGCAGTACTTC	CASTPGATYEQYF
.	many	TRBV28	TRBJ2-7	TGTACCAGCAGTTCAACAGGGGAGGTGCCTTACGAGCAGTACTTC	CTSSSTGEVPYEQYF
TRBD1	many	TRBV12-3/TRBV12-4	TRBJ2-7	TGTGCCAGCAGTTTTAACAGGGGTTACGAGCAGTACTTC	CASSFNRGYEQYF
.	.	TRBV12-3/TRBV12-4	TRBJ1-1	TGTGCCAGCAGTCAACATGGACCAATTTCCTTGAACACTGAAGCTTTCTTT	CASSQHGPISLNTEAFF
TRBD2	many	TRBV28	TRBJ2-7	TGTGCCAGCAGCTCACTGACTAGCTGGTCCTACGAGCAGTACTTC	CASSSLTSWSYEQYF
TRBD1	many	TRBV12-3/TRBV12-4	TRBJ1-1	TGTGCCAGCAGCCACGACAGGGTGAAGGGTCCCACTGAAGCTTTCTTT	CASSHDRVKGPTEAFF
TRBD1	many	TRBV7-2	TRBJ2-2	TGTGCCAGCAGCTTAGAACAGGGGGCCGGGGAGCTGTTTTTT	CASSLEQGAGELFF
.	.	TRBV12-5	TRBJ1-1	TGTGCTAGTGGTTTGACAGCGAACACTGAAGCTTTCTTT	CASGLTANTEAFF
.	many	TRBV12-3/TRBV12-4	TRBJ2-7	TGTGCCAGCAGCACCGAGGACAGCTCCTACGAGCAGTACTTC	CASSTEDSSYEQYF
.	few	TRBV4-1	TRBJ2-7	TGCGCCAGCAGCCACACCCAAGATCGACCGGTATCCTACGAGCAGTACTTC	CASSHTQDRPVSYEQYF
.	many	TRBV7-9	TRBJ1-1	TGTGCCAGCAGCCCGCTCTCCGACACTGAAGCTTTCTTT	CASSPLSDTEAFF
.	many	TRBV5-1	TRBJ2-5	TGCGCCAGCAGCTTGGGAGACTTAAAAGAGACCCAGTACTTC	CASSLGDLKETQYF
TRBD1	few	TRBV7-2	TRBJ2-2	TGTGCCAGCAGCCCCGACAGGGGGCCGGGCGGGGAGCTGTTTTTT	CASSPDRGPGGELFF
.	many	TRBV12-3/TRBV12-4	TRBJ2-5	TGTGCCAGCAGTTTTAAACAAGAGACCCAGTACTTC	CASSFKQETQYF
TRBD1	.	TRBV6-9	TRBJ1-1	TGTGCCAGCACCTCTCCGAGGGACAGTTTGAACACTGAAGCTTTCTTT	CASTSPRDSLNTEAFF
.	many	TRBV27	TRBJ1-1	TGTGCCAGCAGTAATAGAGGGATAGAGGTCACTGAAGCTTTCTTT	CASSNRGIEVTEAFF
TRBD2	many	TRBV12-3/TRBV12-4	TRBJ2-7	TGTGCCAGCAGTTTAAGGTTGATAGCGGGACTCGGCGAACCCTACGAGCAGTACTTC	CASSLRLIAGLGEPYEQYF
.	many	TRBV6-1	TRBJ1-1	TGTGCCAGCAGTGTCAGGGCTCGTCCGGACACTGAAGCTTTCTTT	CASSVRARPDTEAFF
.	many	TRBV7-9	TRBJ1-3	TGTGCCAGCAGCCCCCAGGGGAGCTCTGGAAACACCATATATTTT	CASSPQGSSGNTIYF
.	many	TRBV19	TRBJ1-5	TGTGCCAGTAGTATGAGTTCCGCAGGCAACTGGCATTTT	CASSMSSAGNWHF
.	.	TRBV7-8	TRBJ2-7	TGTGCCAGCAGCGAGCGACGTCAGGAGGGCGAGCAGTACTTC	CASSERRQEGEQYF
.	.	TRBV4-1	TRBJ2-4	TGCGCCAGCAGCCAACTGGGGCTAGCCATAAACATTCAGTACTTC	CASSQLGLAINIQYF
.	many	TRBV28	TRBJ2-7	TGTGCCAGCAGTTTATTGTCAGAGATCTCCTACGAGCAGTACTTC	CASSLLSEISYEQYF
.	many	TRBV28	TRBJ2-5	TGTGCCAGCAGTCCCACTCAGGGATTAATAGAGACCCAGTACTTC	CASSPTQGLIETQYF
.	many	TRBV6-2/TRBV6-3	TRBJ2-7	TGTGCCAGCAGTAGCCAAAGCTCCTACGAGCAGTACTTC	CASSSQSSYEQYF
.	.	TRBV6-5	TRBJ2-7	TGTGCCAGCAGTAACCCAGGGCCCGGGTACTTC	CASSNPGPGYF
TRBD1	many	TRBV12-3/TRBV12-4	TRBJ1-1	TGTGCCAGCAAATATGGAAACAGGGGGAACACTGAAGCTTTCTTT	CASKYGNRGNTEAFF
TRBD2	.	TRBV11-2	TRBJ2-7	TGTGCCAGCAGCTTATTTATTAGCGGGACCTCCTACGAGCAGTACTTC	CASSLFISGTSYEQYF